The 32 T cell receptor beta chains below come from one sample, sequenced in a study of human versus mouse CDR3 diversity and MHC coevolution (dated by TCRdb to about 2017). Libraries came from the immunoSEQ multiplex PCR assay. TCRdb re-hosts the immuneACCESS table, in-frame sequences only. Its copies lack some clones; in the studies checked, an unresolved V gene accounts for under half of them, and the cause for the rest is not known. The sample includes some 82,000 clones, with 80% to 95% observed a single time. The top ten clonotypes cover approximately 1.5% of the sample. The specimen was naive CD4+ T cells from blood. Reading the label with the study, this specimen's cell subset or site is: CD45RO-negative CD62L-positive naive CD4 T cells. These receptor sequences come from a person aged 25 to 69 in good health.

The chain links TRBV9 to TRBJ2-6; D possibly corresponds to TRBD1 (5 bases). Looked up from germline, CDR1 is SGDLS and CDR2 is YYNGEE. This CDR3 region has 18 residues. The germline V and J ends were trimmed by 0 bases and 1 base, with 14 bases remaining between them. The CDR3 loop reads CASSVGTLQGSGANVLTF. Written as DNA, the CDR3 is TGTGCCAGCAGCGTAGGCACCCTTCAGGGTTCTGGGGCCAACGTCCTGACTTTC.

This chain joins TRBV5-4 and TRBJ1-1; 8 bases agree with TRBD1. From germline, CDR1 is SGHNT and CDR2 YYREEE (reference sequence). V dropped 2 bases and J dropped 3; count of bases not matched to a gene: 3. This CDR3 contains 14 residues. CDR3 region: CASSFQGADTEAFF. CDR3 coding DNA: TGTGCCAGCAGCTTCCAGGGGGCCGACACTGAAGCTTTCTTT. Full variable domain (remainder filled in from reference TRBV5-4 and TRBJ1-1): ETGVTQSPTHLIKTRGQQVTLRCSSQSGHNTVSWYQQALGQGPQFIFQYYREEENGRGNFPPRFSGLQFPNYSSELNVNALELDDSALYLCASSFQGADTEAFFGQGTRLTVV.

This clone was seen a few times. V gene TRBV10-3 combines with J gene TRBJ2-2, with D unclear. CDR1 is ENHRY and CDR2 is SYGVKD in the germline V gene. The V gene lost 0 bases and the J gene lost 1 base, with 9 bases spanning the gap. The CDR3 loop spans 16 amino acids. The CDR3 DNA reads as TGTGCCATCAGTGAGTCGGTACAGTTGAACACCGGGGAGCTGTTTTTT. It codes for CAISESVQLNTGELFF.

The gene calls are TRBV18 and TRBJ1-5; D uncertain. Per germline, CDR1 KGHSH and CDR2 LQKENI. The CDR3 is made up of 13 amino acids. V was cut by 1 base and J by 4 bases, with 5 bases left in between. CDR3 sequence (DNA): TGTGCCAGCTCACCACAGAGTAATCAGCCCCAGCATTTT. It translates to CASSPQSNQPQHF.

The chain links TRBV5-1 to TRBJ2-2; 8 bases line up with TRBD2. The CDR3 runs to 16 residues. The V segment lost 9 bases and the J segment 1 base; nucleotides outside the gene matches: 11. CDR1 and CDR2 (germline): SGHRS, YFSETQ. The CDR3 is CATRRSGGENTGELFF. The CDR3 DNA is TGCGCCACTCGCAGGTCGGGGGGGGAGAACACCGGGGAGCTGTTTTTT.

The chain recombines TRBV4-3 with TRBJ1-1, with TRBD1 matching over 9 bases. Germline loops: CDR1 LGHNA, CDR2 YSLEER. Losses at the gene ends were 0 bases for V and 5 bases for J; bases not matched to a gene: 4. The CDR3 is 15 residues long. CDR3 nucleotides: TGCGCCAGCAGCCAAGACGGACAGGGGAGAACTGAAGCTTTCTTT. It codes for CASSQDGQGRTEAFF.

This chain connects TRBV27 to TRBJ2-7; 10 nucleotides align to TRBD2. V shed 6 bases and J 5 bases; nucleotides not matched to a gene: 10. The CDR3 covers 15 residues. The germline V gene encodes CDR1 MNHEY and CDR2 SMNVEV (reference sequence). The CDR3 bases are TGTGCCAGCAGGCTAGCGGGGGCACCCCCGGACGAGCAGTACTTC. It specifies CASRLAGAPPDEQYF.

The chain joins TRBV7-2 to TRBJ1-3, with D uncertain. The CDR3 length is 16 residues. Germline V gene data show CDR1 as SGHTA and CDR2 as FQGNSA. V was cut by 5 bases and J by 0 bases, with 14 bases left in between. This CDR3 is CASSRPGVSSGNTIYF. DNA of the CDR3: TGTGCCAGCAGCCGTCCGGGAGTGAGCTCTGGAAACACCATATATTTT.

This chain connects TRBV14 to TRBJ1-3; D is unclear. CDR1 SGHDN and CDR2 FVKESK come from the germline V gene. Trimming removed 1 base from V and 4 bases from J, with 5 bases in between. The CDR3 extends over 13 amino acids. The CDR3 region is CASSQVLGNTIYF. CDR3 nucleotides: TGTGCCAGCAGCCAAGTACTAGGAAACACCATATATTTT. Combining the CDR3 with reference TRBV14 and TRBJ1-3 gives the whole variable domain EAGVTQFPSHSVIEKGQTVTLRCDPISGHDNLYWYRRVMGKEIKFLLHFVKESKQDESGMPNNRFLAERTGGTYSTLKVQPAELEDSGVYFCASSQVLGNTIYFGEGSWLTVV.

The V gene is TRBV19, the J gene TRBJ2-1, with D perhaps TRBD1 (6 bases). This CDR3 is 14 amino acids long. Trimming shortened V by 7 bases and J by 10 bases, and 20 bases separated the two germline ends. Germline CDR1 and CDR2: LNHDA and SQIVND (reference sequence). For the CDR3, the DNA is TGTGCCAGTAAGATCCCCTGGGGGCCGGCCGAGCAGTTCTTC. This gives the protein CASKIPWGPAEQFF.

CDR3 sequence reads: CARPGTGFYEQYF. The CDR3 nucleotides read TGTGCCAGACCCGGGACAGGGTTTTACGAGCAGTACTTC. The rearrangement links TRBV6-5 to TRBJ2-7, with 9 bases that match TRBD1. The CDR3 has 13 residues. Germline CDR1 reads MNHEY; CDR2 reads SVGAGI. Germline trimming cut 9 bases from V and 4 bases from J; bases unmatched to any gene: 7.

This rearrangement joins TRBV11-2 to TRBJ2-1; TRBD2 agrees at 10 bases. Germline V gives CDR1 SGHAT, CDR2 FQNNGV. V shed 8 bases, J shed 8 bases, and the junction held 3 bases outside the gene matches. This CDR3 is built from 12 residues. The DNA for the CDR3 is TGTGCCAGCGGAAGCGGGAGGGATGAGCAGTTCTTC. As protein: CASGSGRDEQFF.

The V gene is TRBV5-6, the J gene TRBJ1-6; tentatively, D is TRBD1 (6 bases). V was clipped by 5 bases and J by 7 bases, with 13 bases between them. Germline lookup yields CDR1 SGHDT and CDR2 YYEEEE. The CDR3 spans 14 residues. Here the CDR3 reads CASSFTGNNSPLHF. CDR3 nucleotide sequence: TGTGCCAGCAGTTTCACAGGGAACAATTCACCCCTCCACTTT.

This chain links TRBV27 with TRBJ1-2; TRBD1 might be the D (5 bases). The CDR3 totals 16 residues. The germline V gene encodes CDR1 MNHEY and CDR2 SMNVEV (reference sequence). V gave up 5 bases and J gave up 7 bases, with 23 bases separating them. In DNA form, the CDR3 reads TGTGCCAGCAGTCTCCGGGGGAGGGATAGTCGCTTTGGCTACACCTTC. Translation gives CASSLRGRDSRFGYTF.

This chain joins TRBV18 and TRBJ2-3, with TRBD1 identical over 7 bases. Germline CDR1 reads KGHSH; CDR2 reads LQKENI. Trimming removed 6 bases from V and 3 bases from J; junction bases left unmatched: 6. This CDR3 has 14 amino acids. The CDR3 DNA follows: TGTGCCAGCTCGCGGACAGGTTCGACAGATACGCAGTATTTT. Amino acids: CASSRTGSTDTQYF.

The chain couples TRBV7-6 to TRBJ2-5; 10 nucleotides align to TRBD2. CDR1 SGHVS and CDR2 FNYEAQ come from the germline V gene. The CDR3 contains 16 residues. V gave up 1 base and J gave up 1 base; unmatched junction bases: 3. The CDR3 sequence: CASSLVSGGFQETQYF. The CDR3 coding sequence is TGTGCCAGCAGCTTAGTTAGCGGGGGGTTCCAAGAGACCCAGTACTTC.

A single count supports this clone. Here the CDR3 reads CASSWGGSGLNTEAFF. CDR3 nucleotides: TGCGCCAGCAGCTGGGGGGGGAGTGGGTTGAACACTGAAGCTTTCTTT. The J gene is TRBJ1-1, the V gene TRBV5-1, with a weak D call TRBD1 (5 bases). CDR3 length equals 16 residues. Germline CDR1 SGHRS, CDR2 YFSETQ. Deletions cut 3 bases from V and 0 bases from J, with 15 bases between. Full variable domain (outside the CDR3, taken from reference TRBV5-1 and TRBJ1-1): KAGVTQTPRYLIKTRGQQVTLSCSPISGHRSVSWYQQTPGQGLQFLFEYFSETQRNKGNFPGRFSGRQFSNSRSEMNVSTLELGDSALYLCASSWGGSGLNTEAFFGQGTRLTVV.

The CDR3 DNA reads as TGTGCCAGTAGTATGTGGGCGGGGGATAGCAATCAGCCCCAGCATTTT. Encoded protein: CASSMWAGDSNQPQHF. The rearrangement joins TRBV19 to TRBJ1-5, with D perhaps matching TRBD1 (5 bases). V lost 3 bases to trimming and J lost 0 bases, with 12 bases between them. CDR3 length: 16 amino acids. Germline V gene sequence: CDR1 LNHDA, CDR2 SQIVND (reference sequence).

CDR3 sequence (DNA): TGTGCCAGCAGGACCATGGGACAAGCCGTGGGCTACACCTTC. Protein sequence: CASRTMGQAVGYTF. V is TRBV5-6 and J is TRBJ1-2, with TRBD1 as a possible D gene (6 bases). With 5 bases removed from V and 8 bases from J, the gap between germline ends came to 19 bases. CDR1 SGHDT and CDR2 YYEEEE come from the germline V gene. The CDR3 totals 14 residues.

The chain links TRBV6-1 to TRBJ1-2, with D perhaps matching TRBD1 (5 bases). The CDR3 sequence is 13 residues long. V was shortened by 5 bases and J by 4 bases, with 11 bases between the two germline ends. Germline V lookup: CDR1 MNHNS, CDR2 SASEGT. CDR3 region: CASSNQGSYGYTF. In DNA, the CDR3 is TGTGCCAGCAGTAATCAGGGTTCCTATGGCTACACCTTC.

The count of this clone is one. In nucleotides, the CDR3 is TGTGCCAGCAGTGCTGGATACAGAGCTGCGTTCTTC. It codes for CASSAGYRAAFF. The chain links TRBV25-1 to TRBJ2-1; D unclear. CDR1 is MGHDK and CDR2 is SYGVNS in the germline V gene. Trimming removed 4 bases from V and 15 bases from J, with 16 bases in between. There are 12 residues in the CDR3.

This clone was detected only once. The gene calls are TRBV19 and TRBJ2-1; tentative D call: TRBD2 (6 bases). CDR1 and CDR2 from the germline V gene are LNHDA and SQIVND (reference sequence). The ends were cut back, 1 base at V and 3 bases at J, with 10 bases in the middle. The CDR3 has 15 amino acids. CDR3 bases: TGTGCCAGTAGTATAGTAGCGGCTTTCTACAATGAGCAGTTCTTC. It encodes CASSIVAAFYNEQFF.

The chain links TRBV19 to TRBJ2-7; TRBD1 might be the D (5 bases). With 3 bases removed from V and 2 bases from J, the gap between germline ends came to 14 bases. Germline V gene data show CDR1 as LNHDA and CDR2 as SQIVND (reference sequence). CDR3 size: 15 residues. The CDR3 DNA is TGTGCCAGTAGTATTGCCAAGGGGCCCACCTACGAGCAGTACTTC. It is translated as CASSIAKGPTYEQYF.

This clone is a singleton in its sample. The chain combines TRBV5-1 with TRBJ2-3; TRBD1 matches at 10 bases. Per germline, CDR1 SGHRS and CDR2 YFSETQ. This CDR3 has 16 amino acids. Trimming took 3 bases from V and 0 from J; bases not matched to a gene: 4. The CDR3 DNA sequence: TGCGCCAGCAGCTGGGGGACAGGGGATAGCACAGATACGCAGTATTTT. Encoded protein: CASSWGTGDSTDTQYF.

Details on this clone: Other DNA sequences in this sample translate to the same CDR3. CDR3 DNA sequence: TGTGCCAGCAGCGTGGGGACTAGCGGGCCCGGGGAGCTGTTTTTT. Protein: CASSVGTSGPGELFF. This chain uses TRBV9 with TRBJ2-2; TRBD2 agrees at 12 bases. The J segment lost 6 bases and the V segment lost 2 bases, leaving 2 bases of the junction unmatched. Germline lookup yields CDR1 SGDLS and CDR2 YYNGEE. The CDR3 is 15 residues long.

This clone occurred a few times. The CDR3 loop is CASSREPSLSSYNEQFF. The CDR3 DNA is TGTGCCAGCAGTCGGGAACCGTCACTTAGCTCCTACAATGAGCAGTTCTTC. V is TRBV27 and J is TRBJ2-1; tentatively, D is TRBD2 (5 bases). Germline V CDR1 and CDR2: MNHEY, SMNVEV (reference sequence). CDR3 size: 17 residues. Trimming cost V 5 bases and J 0 bases, with 17 bases left between them.

J is TRBJ2-2 and V is TRBV7-2; a possible D gene is TRBD2 (6 bases). V was trimmed by 0 bases and J by 5 bases, leaving 10 bases between them. This CDR3 is built from 15 residues. Germline V CDR1 and CDR2: SGHTA, FQGNSA. The CDR3 protein is CASSLAREATGELFF. In DNA, the CDR3 is TGTGCCAGCAGCTTAGCCAGGGAGGCAACCGGGGAGCTGTTTTTT.

This clone was seen just once. The V and J genes are TRBV6-5 and TRBJ2-1, with TRBD2 matching over 11 bases. Germline V CDR1 and CDR2: MNHEY, SVGAGI. The CDR3 is made up of 15 amino acids. After removal of 6 bases from V and 7 bases from J, the junction contained 8 bases not matched to a gene. The CDR3 loop reads CASRSSGGMWNEQFF. The DNA of the CDR3 is TGTGCCAGCAGGTCTAGCGGGGGGATGTGGAATGAGCAGTTCTTC.

The chain has TRBV7-3 and TRBJ2-3, with D perhaps TRBD2 (6 bases). CDR1 is SGHTA, CDR2 FQGTGA, per germline. This CDR3 region has 15 residues. Trimming stripped 5 bases from V and 1 base from J, with 13 bases between. CDR3 DNA: TGTGCCAGCAGCCCCGAGGAGGGGCGCACAGATACGCAGTATTTT. It specifies CASSPEEGRTDTQYF. The full variable domain, completed using reference TRBV7-3 and TRBJ2-3, is GAGVSQTPSNKVTEKGKYVELRCDPISGHTALYWYRQSLGQGPEFLIYFQGTGAADDSGLPNDRFFAVRPEGSVSTLKIQRTERGDSAVYLCASSPEEGRTDTQYFGPGTRLTVL.

The genes are TRBV18 and TRBJ2-3, with 7 bases lining up with TRBD1. Germline assignment: CDR1 KGHSH and CDR2 LQKENI. Trimming at V came to 3 bases and at J to 1 base, leaving 7 bases not matched to a gene. This CDR3 contains 16 residues. CDR3 region: CASSPLRGQGTDTQYF. The CDR3 nucleotides read TGTGCCAGCTCACCGCTGAGGGGGCAAGGCACAGATACGCAGTATTTT. The whole variable domain, remainder taken from reference TRBV18 and TRBJ2-3, is NAGVMQNPRHLVRRRGQEARLRCSPMKGHSHVYWYRQLPEEGLKFMVYLQKENIIDESGMPKERFSAEFPKEGPSILRIQQVVRGDSAAYFCASSPLRGQGTDTQYFGPGTRLTVL.

This sequence joins TRBV6-5 and TRBJ1-1, with D possibly matching TRBD1 (6 bases). Between the trimmed V and J ends, which lost 5 bases and 2 bases, there was a span of 9 bases. The CDR3 runs 13 residues. Germline V gene data show CDR1 as MNHEY and CDR2 as SVGAGI. The CDR3: CASSAQGNTEAFF. The CDR3 DNA sequence: TGTGCCAGCAGTGCACAGGGAAACACTGAAGCTTTCTTT.

The V and J genes are TRBV5-1 and TRBJ2-1, with 8 positions matching TRBD1. The CDR3 runs to 13 residues. V shed 0 bases, J shed 9 bases, and the junction held 2 bases outside the gene matches. Germline loops: CDR1 SGHRS, CDR2 YFSETQ. CDR3 coding DNA: TGCGCCAGCAGCTTGGGACAGGGGTTTGAGCAGTTCTTC. Translation: CASSLGQGFEQFF.